Detailed here is one T cell receptor beta chain. Germline V gene data show CDR1 as SEHNR and CDR2 as FQNEAQ (reference sequence). Unmatched junction bases numbered 5, after V lost 7 bases and J lost 4 bases. The CDR3 totals 13 residues. These data come from a study of T cell repertoires in cytomegalovirus infection. Looking at the study overall: In public TCR beta signatures, there were indications of both CMV infection and matching HLA type.

TCRdb re-analysed the reads in MiXCR, keeping a single row per CDR3 protein. The sample holds fewer than 550,000 distinct CDR3 sequences, roughly 30% seen once. The genes are TRBV7-9 and TRBJ2-3; 7 nucleotides match TRBD1. The clonotype originates from a human donor in good health (CMV status not recorded). Some clones in this sample may be carry-over from other donors' samples. Sequenced material: PBMCs. CDR3 sequence (DNA): TGTGCCAGCACGGGACAGAACGCAGATACGCAGTATTTT. As protein: CASTGQNADTQYF.